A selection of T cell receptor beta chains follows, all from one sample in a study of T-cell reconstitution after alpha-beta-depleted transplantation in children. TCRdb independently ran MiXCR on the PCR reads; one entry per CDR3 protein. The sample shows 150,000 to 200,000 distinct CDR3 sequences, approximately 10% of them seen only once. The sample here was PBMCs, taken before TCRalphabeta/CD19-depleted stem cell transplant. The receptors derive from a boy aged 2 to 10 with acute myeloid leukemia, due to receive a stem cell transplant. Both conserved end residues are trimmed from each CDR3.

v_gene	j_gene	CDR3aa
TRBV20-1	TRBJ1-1	SARTQGDRGRAF
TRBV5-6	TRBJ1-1	ASSLVDRVVTEAF
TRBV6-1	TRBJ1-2	ASSDRSRDT
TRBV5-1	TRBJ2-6	ASSLLMGAGANVLT
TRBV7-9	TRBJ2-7	ASSLEGATYEQY
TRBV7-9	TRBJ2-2	ASSPRARENTGELF
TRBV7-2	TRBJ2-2	ASSHQTSAWGELF
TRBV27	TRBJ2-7	ASRPRGGSGSYEQY
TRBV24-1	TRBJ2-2	ATSDLPGTVNTGELF
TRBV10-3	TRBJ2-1	AISDVGWVTSYNEQF
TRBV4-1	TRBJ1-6	ASSHLPGQGNYNSPLH
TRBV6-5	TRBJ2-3	ASSYTSGGGPDTQY
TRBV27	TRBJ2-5	ASSPRLAGGEETQY
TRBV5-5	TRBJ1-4	ASSLGQGFEKLF
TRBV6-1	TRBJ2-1	ASSDRGSYNEQF
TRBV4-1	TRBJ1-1	ASSQDSPIFRVTMNTEAF
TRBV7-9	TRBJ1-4	ASSLSSTGKLF
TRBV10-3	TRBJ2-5	AISPSLREQETQY
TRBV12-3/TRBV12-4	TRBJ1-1	ASSGQVGNTEAF
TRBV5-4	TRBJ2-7	ASSSRDRGITYEQY
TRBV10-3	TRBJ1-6	AISDGFYNSPLH
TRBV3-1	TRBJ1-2	ASSQVGQEGGYT
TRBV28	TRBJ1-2	ASSLRTSGVNYGYT
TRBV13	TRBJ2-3	ASSLGLAGGQSTDTQY
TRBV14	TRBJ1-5	ASSQDLVQGAYSNQPQH
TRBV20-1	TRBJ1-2	SARDGRGTVYGYT
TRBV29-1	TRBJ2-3	SVANPYTDTQY
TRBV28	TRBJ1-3	ASSRVVSGNTIY
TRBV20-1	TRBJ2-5	SLSPLDRVSETQY
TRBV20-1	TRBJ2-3	SALTTGSSGTQY
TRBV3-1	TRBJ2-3	ASTQDRSSSGTDTQY
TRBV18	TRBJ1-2	ASSPSTSGGYGYT
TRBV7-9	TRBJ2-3	ASSLVGGNTDTQY
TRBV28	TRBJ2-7	ASSGPTSGEGSFYEQY
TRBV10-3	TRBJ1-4	AIAPGEGKLF
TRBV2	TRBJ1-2	ATWAYGYT
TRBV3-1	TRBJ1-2	ASSPKPLGTNGYT
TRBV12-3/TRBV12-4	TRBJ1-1	ASRGTGQNTEAF
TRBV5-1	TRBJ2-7	ASSRASGPYEQY
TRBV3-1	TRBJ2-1	ATSRDRGRDNEQF
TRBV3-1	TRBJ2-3	ASSQVDGTDTQY
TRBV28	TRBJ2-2	ASNLGQSSNTGELF
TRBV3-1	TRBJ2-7	ATSQDYLASGKSPYEQY
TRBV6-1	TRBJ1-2	ASRVQGNDYGYT
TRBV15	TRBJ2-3	ATSTEGTSGRAQTDTQY
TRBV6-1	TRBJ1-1	ASRNRGLGNTEAF
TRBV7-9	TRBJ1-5	ASSPGTLSGNQPQH